Below are 23 T cell receptor beta chains sequenced from a single sample in a study of T cell responses to AZD1222 COVID-19 vaccine. Profiling relied on immunoSEQ multiplex PCR, and the TCRdb table lists in-frame clones only, not all of them. The sample lists roughly 100,000 clones; less than 95% were seen once. The input for sequencing was peripheral blood, taken 28 days after the second AZD1222 dose. These receptors were obtained from an adult who received the AZD1222 COVID-19 vaccine.

The chain combines TRBV10-3 with TRBJ1-2; no definite D call. This CDR3 has 14 residues. The germline gives CDR1 ENHRY, CDR2 SYGVKD. V lost 10 bases to trimming and J lost 8 bases, with 23 bases between them. The CDR3 DNA reads TGTGCCACGGGGTTAGATCAGGCGGAAAGGGGCTACACCTTC. This codes for CATGLDQAERGYTF.

The chain uses TRBV5-1 and TRBJ1-4, with TRBD1 identical over 7 bases. V lost 3 bases and J lost 5; bases outside the gene matches: 13. The CDR3 runs to 17 residues. In germline, CDR1 is SGHRS, CDR2 YFSETQ. The CDR3 spells CASSSRNPTGMNEKLFF. Written as DNA, the CDR3 is TGCGCCAGCAGCTCGCGAAACCCGACAGGGATGAATGAAAAACTGTTTTTT.

J is TRBJ1-2 and V is TRBV11-1, with 10 bases that match TRBD1. Trimming at V came to 5 bases and at J to 2 bases, leaving 8 bases not matched to a gene. This CDR3 has 16 residues. Germline V CDR1 and CDR2: SGHAT, FQDESV (reference sequence). CDR3 loop: CASSPKEGQGNYGYTF. The CDR3 DNA reads TGTGCCAGCAGCCCTAAAGAGGGACAGGGGAACTATGGCTACACCTTC.

V is TRBV11-2 and J is TRBJ1-1; no reliable D call. Trimming shortened V by 2 bases and J by 6 bases, and 13 bases separated the two germline ends. This CDR3 has 14 amino acids. Germline V CDR1 and CDR2: SGHAT, FQNNGV. CDR3 residues: CASSLPLLGAEAFF. The CDR3 DNA reads TGTGCCAGCAGCTTACCCCTTCTCGGTGCTGAAGCTTTCTTT.

J is TRBJ2-3 and V is TRBV27; 8 bases fit TRBD2. This CDR3 comprises 16 residues. J gave up 4 bases and V 8 bases, and 14 bases lay outside the gene matches. Germline CDR1 MNHEY, CDR2 SMNVEV (reference sequence). CDR3 sequence: CASLRGSGGEADTQYF. CDR3 coding DNA: TGTGCCAGCTTAAGAGGGAGCGGGGGTGAGGCAGATACGCAGTATTTT.

The chain carries TRBV3-1 (or the pseudogene TRBV3-2) and TRBJ1-1, with 7 bases lining up with TRBD1. CDR3 length equals 13 residues. The junction had 3 bases not matched to a gene; V was cut back by 6 bases and J by 2 bases. Germline-derived CDR1 and CDR2 are LGHDT and YNNKEL (reference sequence). The CDR3 sequence is CASRTGRNTEAFF. CDR3 coding DNA: TGTGCCAGCAGGACAGGGCGAAACACTGAAGCTTTCTTT.

This sequence joins TRBV6-5 and TRBJ1-2, with 7 bases aligning to TRBD1. The CDR3 sequence is 14 residues long. The V segment lost 1 base and the J segment 12 bases; nucleotides outside the gene matches: 11. Per the germline V gene, CDR1 is MNHEY and CDR2 is SVGAGI. The CDR3 spells CASSYFPGGTFDTF. CDR3 nucleotides: TGTGCCAGCAGTTACTTCCCAGGGGGAACCTTTGACACCTTC.

The chain links TRBV20-1 to TRBJ1-3; no definite D call. CDR1 is DFQATT and CDR2 is SNEGSKA in the germline V gene (reference sequence). The CDR3 spans 11 residues. V lost 4 bases and J lost 2, with 3 bases in between. The CDR3 DNA sequence: TGCAGTGCTACACCTGGAAACACCATATATTTT. Translated: CSATPGNTIYF.

The J gene is TRBJ1-3, the V gene TRBV6-5, with a weak D call TRBD1 (5 bases). The CDR3 runs to 14 residues. Germline CDR1 reads MNHEY; CDR2 reads SVGAGI. V was shortened by 8 bases and J by 8 bases, with 19 bases between the two germline ends. The CDR3 here is CASPPRDRTDTIYF. In DNA form, the CDR3 reads TGTGCCAGCCCTCCCCGGGACCGGACGGACACCATATATTTT.

V gene TRBV16 combines with J gene TRBJ2-1, with a weak D call TRBD2 (6 bases). Trimming took off 7 bases at V and 4 bases at J, with 26 bases between the two ends. Germline assignment: CDR1 KGHSY and CDR2 FQNENV. The CDR3 runs 18 residues. Here the CDR3 DNA reads TGTGCCAGCACCCCAAGGGGACTCGGGGGAGGCGTGTACAATGAGCAGTTCTTC. It codes for CASTPRGLGGGVYNEQFF.

This chain joins TRBV7-3 and TRBJ1-2, with D uncertain. CDR3 length equals 14 residues. Trimming cost V 5 bases and J 4 bases, with 14 bases left between them. Germline loops: CDR1 SGHTA, CDR2 FQGTGA. Here the CDR3 DNA reads TGTGCCAGCAGCCCACAGAATACTCTCTATGGCTACACCTTC. Amino acid sequence: CASSPQNTLYGYTF.

This clone was seen a single time. The chain combines TRBV12-3 or TRBV12-4 with TRBJ1-4; D perhaps matches TRBD1 (5 bases). The CDR3 runs to 13 residues. Trimming took 4 bases from V and 12 from J, leaving 15 bases between them. The CDR3 coding sequence is TGTGCCAGCAGTTCTATCCTTTCGGGGGAACTGTTTTTT. Translating gives CASSSILSGELFF.

This chain uses TRBV3-1 (or the pseudogene TRBV3-2) with TRBJ2-3; 8 nucleotides align to TRBD2. Germline trimming cut 3 bases from V and 4 bases from J; bases unmatched to any gene: 6. The germline gives CDR1 LGHDT, CDR2 YNNKEL (reference sequence). The CDR3 sequence is 15 residues long. CDR3 in DNA: TGTGCCAGCAGCCAGTTCGGGGGGGCTGCAGATACGCAGTATTTT. Its translation: CASSQFGGAADTQYF.

J is TRBJ1-5 and V is TRBV6-1; D unclear. This CDR3 comprises 17 residues. Trimming removed 0 bases from V and 0 bases from J, with 12 bases in between. Per the germline V gene, CDR1 is MNHNS and CDR2 is SASEGT. The CDR3 region has the DNA TGTGCCAGCAGTGAAGCACAGCCCAAGTATAGCAATCAGCCCCAGCATTTT. Protein product: CASSEAQPKYSNQPQHF.

The chain has TRBV11-2 and TRBJ2-1; TRBD1 agrees at 9 bases. The trim removed 5 bases at V and 5 bases at J, leaving 10 bases unmatched. CDR1 and CDR2 (germline): SGHAT, FQNNGV. The CDR3 has 16 amino acids. The CDR3 sequence: CASSPWGDRDDNEQFF. Here the CDR3 DNA reads TGTGCCAGCAGCCCATGGGGGGACAGGGATGACAATGAGCAGTTCTTC.

The chain has TRBV7-2 and TRBJ1-2; D is possibly TRBD1 (6 bases). The CDR3 totals 16 residues. Looked up from germline, CDR1 is SGHTA and CDR2 is FQGNSA. The V end was cut by 6 bases, the J end by 2 bases, with 19 bases between. In DNA form, the CDR3 reads TGTGCCAGCAGATCCACAGGGTTGGGCCTAAACTATGGCTACACCTTC. It translates to CASRSTGLGLNYGYTF.

The V call is TRBV19, the J call TRBJ2-3; D call uncertain. Between the trimmed V and J ends, which lost 5 bases and 0 bases, there was a span of 12 bases. Germline V gene lookup returns CDR1 LNHDA and CDR2 SQIVND (reference sequence). CDR3 size: 15 residues. The CDR3 loop is CASSHSSSSTDTQYF. As DNA, the CDR3 is TGTGCCAGTAGTCACAGCTCCTCTAGCACAGATACGCAGTATTTT. Based on the CDR3 plus reference TRBV19 and TRBJ2-3, the full variable domain is DGGITQSPKYLFRKEGQNVTLSCEQNLNHDAMYWYRQDPGQGLRLIYYSQIVNDFQKGDIAEGYSVSREKKESFPLTVTSAQKNPTAFYLCASSHSSSSTDTQYFGPGTRLTVL.

This chain connects TRBV7-2 to TRBJ1-2, with a weak D call TRBD1 (5 bases). Trimming stripped 1 base from V and 0 bases from J, with 15 bases between. Germline CDR1 is SGHTA and CDR2 is FQGNSA. This CDR3 has 17 residues. Here the CDR3 DNA reads TGTGCCAGCAGCTTAGTTGGGGGGACGGAATCTAACTATGGCTACACCTTC. The encoded protein is CASSLVGGTESNYGYTF.

The chain uses TRBV3-1 (or the pseudogene TRBV3-2) and TRBJ1-2; TRBD1 might be the D (6 bases). The germline V gene has CDR1 LGHDT and CDR2 YNNKEL (reference sequence). The V gene lost 4 bases and the J gene lost 8 bases, with 14 bases spanning the gap. The CDR3 sequence is 13 residues long. DNA of the CDR3: TGTGCCAGCAGCCTTCGACAGGAGAGGGGCTACACCTTC. This sequence encodes CASSLRQERGYTF.

The chain recombines TRBV6-5 with TRBJ2-1; 9 nucleotides align to TRBD2. The CDR3 has 15 residues. CDR1 and CDR2 from the germline V gene are MNHEY and SVGAGI. V gave up 6 bases and J gave up 6 bases; unmatched junction bases: 9. CDR3 nucleotides: TGTGCCAGCAGGGTACTAGCGGGCCCCGGCAATGAGCAGTTCTTC. This codes for CASRVLAGPGNEQFF.

This clone came up a few times. J is TRBJ1-1 and V is TRBV30; D gene unclear. The V gene's germline CDR1 is GTSNPN and CDR2 SVGIG (reference sequence). Deletions cut 1 base from V and 2 bases from J, with 8 bases between. The CDR3 is 13 residues long. CDR3 amino acids: CAWSAISNTEAFF. DNA for the CDR3: TGTGCCTGGAGTGCTATAAGTAACACTGAAGCTTTCTTT.

V is TRBV5-4 and J is TRBJ1-6, with D possibly being TRBD1 (5 bases). Germline V gives CDR1 SGHNT, CDR2 YYREEE (reference sequence). V was pared by 4 bases and J by 5 bases, with 10 bases between. The CDR3 has 14 residues. The CDR3 reads CASSRQLDNSPLHF. The CDR3 nucleotides read TGTGCCAGCAGCCGACAGTTAGATAATTCACCCCTCCACTTT.

The chain is built from TRBV30 and TRBJ2-7; 7 bases map to TRBD2. Germline V gives CDR1 GTSNPN, CDR2 SVGIG (reference sequence). Trimming cost V 1 base and J 3 bases; bases outside gene matches: 3. The CDR3 has 13 residues. CDR3 protein: CAWSGDYIYEQYF. Here the CDR3 DNA reads TGTGCCTGGAGTGGGGACTATATCTACGAGCAGTACTTC.